This T cell receptor (beta chain) was sequenced in a study of blood T cell repertoires in COVID-19. At the level of the study: Acute and convalescent COVID-19 samples came from the United States, Italy and Spain. PBMCs, B-cell-depleted T cells, or T cells were the source of the cDNA or gDNA that made up the material.

How the authors handled the data: Amplification of reference gene primers provided the estimated nucleated cell counts. Repertoires were generated with immunoSEQ multiplex PCR, while TCRdb's copy carries only in-frame clones and drops some. V, J and clone size reflect that table, while D and trimming were determined from the DNA. The sample lists 160,000 or so clones; under 95% were seen once. Trimming pared 7 bases from V and 4 bases from J, leaving 10 bases between. The CDR3 sequence is 12 residues long. Germline V lookup: CDR1 MNHEY, CDR2 SVGAGI. This clonotype was obtained from a man aged 55 to 70 with active or convalescent COVID-19. The chain has TRBV6-5 and TRBJ1-2, with D tentatively TRBD1 (6 bases). The source material was peripheral blood. CDR3 protein: CASMTGPYGYTF. CDR3 nucleotide sequence: TGTGCCAGCATGACAGGTCCCTATGGCTACACCTTC.